This TCR beta chain is from a study of blood T cell repertoires in COVID-19. Measured with immunoSEQ multiplex PCR; TCRdb has only the in-frame clones, and not every one. In the table there are approximately 320,000 clones, 87% of which are singletons. The germline V and J ends were trimmed by 2 bases and 3 bases, with 8 bases remaining between them. Germline lookup yields CDR1 MDHEN and CDR2 SYDVKM. This CDR3 comprises 15 residues. Specimen: PBMCs or T cells enriched from blood (not recorded which). This TCR was recovered from a woman between 18 and 29 years old who had recovered from COVID-19. The chain employs TRBV28 and TRBJ1-6; D is perhaps TRBD1 (5 bases). As DNA, the CDR3 is TGTGCCAGCAGTTTACGGGGGATCTATAATTCACCCCTCCACTTT. As protein: CASSLRGIYNSPLHF.